This record covers a single T cell receptor beta chain. The sample comes from a study of technical replicates of blood from several donors. V shed 4 bases and J shed 0 bases, with 7 bases lying between them. The V gene's germline CDR1 is GTSNPN and CDR2 SVGIG (reference sequence). The CDR3 length is 13 residues. This table comes from immunoSEQ multiplex PCR, and its TCRdb copy is limited to in-frame clones, with some not included. Here the sample spans some 13,000 clones, approximately 94% being singletons. This sequence was found in a human donor in good health. Sequenced sample: PBMCs. The chain is built from TRBV30 and TRBJ1-5, with no clear D. CDR3 in amino acids: CAWNQNSNQPQHF. In DNA form, the CDR3 reads TGTGCCTGGAATCAGAATAGCAATCAGCCCCAGCATTTT.